Each of the 3 T cell receptor beta chains below was sequenced from the same sample in a study of blood T cell repertoires in COVID-19 (dated by TCRdb to about 2020). Library preparation used the immunoSEQ multiplex PCR assay. Imported from immuneACCESS, the table was reduced by TCRdb to in-frame sequences with V and J called. These copies leave out some clones; in studies compared against another copy, an unresolved V gene accounts for under half, and the cause of the remainder is not known. The sample table holds under 250,000 clones, of which about 82% were seen once. The biggest ten clones account for roughly 12% of the sample. The sequenced sample was peripheral blood. All receptors come from a man older than 75 with acute or convalescent COVID-19.

This rearrangement joins TRBV5-1 to TRBJ2-2; D possibly corresponds to TRBD2 (6 bases). The CDR3 is 15 residues long. CDR1 and CDR2 (germline): SGHRS, YFSETQ. V lost 1 base and J lost 5, with 12 bases in between. Here the CDR3 DNA reads TGCGCCAGCAGCTTGAACGCAGGGAGGACCGGGGAGCTGTTTTTT. Translated, it gives CASSLNAGRTGELFF.

The chain joins TRBV5-1 to TRBJ1-2, with a tentative D call TRBD1 (6 bases). Germline values: CDR1 SGHRS, CDR2 YFSETQ. Trimming shortened V by 4 bases and J by 6 bases, and 13 bases separated the two germline ends. This CDR3 contains 13 residues. The CDR3 here is CASSPGTSDGYTF. The CDR3 nucleotides read TGCGCCAGCAGCCCAGGGACATCGGATGGCTACACCTTC. Supplemented by reference TRBV5-1 and TRBJ1-2, the full variable domain reads KAGVTQTPRYLIKTRGQQVTLSCSPISGHRSVSWYQQTPGQGLQFLFEYFSETQRNKGNFPGRFSGRQFSNSRSEMNVSTLELGDSALYLCASSPGTSDGYTFGSGTRLTVV.

This clone came up once. This chain links TRBV28 with TRBJ1-5; 10 positions match TRBD1. The trim removed 7 bases at V and 2 bases at J, leaving 11 bases unmatched. Germline V gives CDR1 MDHEN, CDR2 SYDVKM. There are 17 residues in the CDR3. CDR3 region: CASTRTGGGSGNQPQHF. CDR3 DNA: TGTGCCAGCACCCGGACAGGGGGGGGATCGGGCAATCAGCCCCAGCATTTT.